Shown below are 15 T cell receptor beta chains from a single sample sequenced in a study of blood T cells in healthy people across ages. Together with a sample-barcoded 5' primer, a J-beta primer mix was included in a second PCR lasting about 7 to 11 cycles. TCRdb re-analysed the 5' RACE reads in MiXCR, keeping a single row per CDR3 protein. Of around 1.7 million distinct CDR3 sequences listed, roughly 30% are singletons. Sequenced input: blood. The receptors derive from a young woman in good health.

This clonotype was picked up many times. V and J are TRBV7-9 and TRBJ2-3, with unresolved D. There are 14 residues in the CDR3. V gave up 3 bases and J gave up 3 bases, with 10 bases separating them. CDR1 and CDR2 (germline): SEHNR, FQNEAQ (reference sequence). The CDR3 here is CASSLGSRTDTQYF. CDR3 bases: TGTGCCAGCAGCTTGGGGTCGAGGACAGATACGCAGTATTTT.

This clonotype was found a few times. This chain uses TRBV7-2 with TRBJ1-1; D unresolved. The V gene's germline CDR1 is SGHTA and CDR2 FQGNSA. V was shortened by 4 bases and J by 4 bases, with 19 bases between the two germline ends. This CDR3 is 16 amino acids long. The CDR3 coding sequence is TGTGCCAGCAGCTCCGTCTACCGGGTTGTGGGCACTGAAGCTTTCTTT. It yields the protein CASSSVYRVVGTEAFF.

CDR3 region: CATKLAGEGDTQYF. In DNA form, the CDR3 reads TGTGCCACTAAACTAGCGGGAGAGGGGGATACGCAGTATTTT. This rearrangement joins TRBV2 to TRBJ2-3; TRBD2 agrees at 11 bases. The CDR3 consists of 14 residues. Germline values: CDR1 SNHLY, CDR2 FYNNEI. The ends lost 10 bases at V and 6 bases at J; junction bases unmatched: 9. Variable domain in full (rest from reference TRBV2 and TRBJ2-3): EPEVTQTPSHQVTQMGQEVILRCVPISNHLYFYWYRQILGQKVEFLVSFYNNEISEKSEIFDDQFSVERPDGSNFTLKIRSTKLEDSAMYFCATKLAGEGDTQYFGPGTRLTVL.

To note about this clonotype: With a much larger clone just one base away, this may be a read error. Written as DNA, the CDR3 is TGCAGTGCTTTAGCGGGGGGAGGGGAGACCCAGTTCTTC. Translating it yields CSALAGGGETQFF. The chain is built from TRBV20-1 and TRBJ2-1; 10 nucleotides align to TRBD2. CDR3 length equals 13 residues. CDR1 is DFQATT, CDR2 SNEGSKA, per germline (reference sequence). Losses at the gene ends were 5 bases for V and 13 bases for J; bases not matched to a gene: 11.

This chain connects TRBV20-1 to TRBJ2-3; D is perhaps TRBD1 (6 bases). The CDR3 extends over 14 amino acids. CDR1 DFQATT and CDR2 SNEGSKA come from the germline V gene (reference sequence). V was clipped by 5 bases and J by 2 bases, with 14 bases between them. DNA for the CDR3: TGCAGTGCTTCCCCGGCAGGGGCCACAGATACGCAGTATTTT. Translation gives CSASPAGATDTQYF.

This clonotype was recorded a few times. The chain employs TRBV18 and TRBJ2-3; TRBD2 is a possible D gene (6 bases). The V gene's germline CDR1 is KGHSH and CDR2 LQKENI. This CDR3 has 14 residues. With 5 bases removed from V and 1 base from J, the gap between germline ends came to 10 bases. The CDR3 DNA reads as TGTGCCAGCTCAATCAGCGGGCGCACAGATACGCAGTATTTT. Its translation: CASSISGRTDTQYF.

Only a few counts were recorded for this clonotype. For the CDR3, the DNA is TGTGCCAGCAGCCCATTACTCCCGACAGGGTCTAACTATGGCTACACCTTC. Translating gives CASSPLLPTGSNYGYTF. This chain joins TRBV7-9 and TRBJ1-2; TRBD1 agrees at 7 bases. Per germline, CDR1 SEHNR and CDR2 FQNEAQ (reference sequence). V lost 5 bases, J lost 0 bases, and 12 bases stayed unmatched. This CDR3 region has 17 residues.

V gene TRBV7-8 combines with J gene TRBJ1-2, with D perhaps matching TRBD1 (5 bases). Germline values: CDR1 SGHVS, CDR2 FQNEAQ. Trimming stripped 1 base from V and 7 bases from J, with 16 bases between. This CDR3 comprises 15 residues. CDR3 nucleotide sequence: TGTGCCAGCAGCTTAGGGACACACCCGAAGGCTGGCTACACCTTC. It yields the protein CASSLGTHPKAGYTF.

This clonotype was counted only a few times. V is TRBV20-1 and J is TRBJ2-3, with 8 bases that match TRBD1. Germline assignment: CDR1 DFQATT and CDR2 SNEGSKA (reference sequence). CDR3 length equals 16 residues. With V trimmed by 2 bases and J by 1 base, 8 bases remained unmatched. The CDR3 loop reads CSARPSGGQGTDTQYF. The CDR3, as DNA: TGCAGTGCTAGACCGTCAGGGGGCCAAGGCACAGATACGCAGTATTTT.

This chain uses TRBV20-1 with TRBJ2-7; 10 bases map to TRBD2. The CDR3 length is 19 residues. V shed 0 bases and J 1 base; nucleotides not matched to a gene: 15. The germline CDR1 and CDR2 sequences are DFQATT and SNEGSKA (reference sequence). CDR3 sequence reads: CSAREVGLAGARRSYEQYF. As DNA, the CDR3 is TGCAGTGCTAGAGAGGTGGGGCTAGCGGGGGCCCGACGATCCTACGAGCAGTACTTC.

V and J are TRBV3-1 and TRBJ2-5, with D unclear. The V gene lost 8 bases and the J gene lost 4 bases, with 14 bases spanning the gap. Per germline, CDR1 LGHDT and CDR2 YNNKEL (reference sequence). CDR3 length: 13 residues. The CDR3 loop reads CASQGGRSETQYF. The CDR3 nucleotides read TGTGCCAGCCAAGGTGGCAGGTCAGAGACCCAGTACTTC.

The rearrangement joins TRBV29-1 to TRBJ1-1; 9 bases fit TRBD1. The CDR3 runs to 14 residues. The V segment lost 7 bases and the J segment 11 bases; nucleotides outside the gene matches: 17. Germline V gene sequence: CDR1 SQVTM, CDR2 ANQGSEA. CDR3 loop: CSGSPGQGPGNAFF. The CDR3 DNA follows: TGCAGCGGTTCACCGGGACAGGGCCCTGGGAATGCTTTCTTT.

This clonotype was counted at least ten times. The chain recombines TRBV12-3 or TRBV12-4 with TRBJ2-5, with 12 positions matching TRBD2. V was clipped by 6 bases and J by 4 bases; unmatched bases: 3. The CDR3 consists of 14 residues. The CDR3, as DNA: TGTGCCAGCAGGTTGGGACTAGCGGGAGAGACCCAGTACTTC. This translates into CASRLGLAGETQYF.

As to this clonotype: With a much larger clone just one base away, this may be a read error. This CDR3 is missing its conserved last phenylalanine or tryptophan, likely due to a read error. This rearrangement joins TRBV5-1 to TRBJ2-5, with 7 bases that match TRBD1. TRBJ2-7 matches the DNA end more closely, so the J call is doubtful. In germline, CDR1 is SGHRS, CDR2 YFSETQ. The CDR3 has 14 amino acids. For the CDR3, the DNA is TGCGCCAGCAGCTTCTCACAGGGGCCCTACGAGCAGTACTTA. The encoded protein is CASSFSQGPYEQYL.

The rearrangement links TRBV20-1 to TRBJ1-2; 12 nucleotides line up with TRBD1. Germline CDR1 and CDR2: DFQATT and SNEGSKA (reference sequence). This CDR3 is 16 amino acids long. The J segment lost 4 bases and the V segment lost 0 bases, leaving 6 bases of the junction unmatched. The CDR3 nucleotides are TGCAGTGCTAGAGATCCTGGGACAGGGGGCGGCTATGGCTACACCTTC. This sequence encodes CSARDPGTGGGYGYTF.